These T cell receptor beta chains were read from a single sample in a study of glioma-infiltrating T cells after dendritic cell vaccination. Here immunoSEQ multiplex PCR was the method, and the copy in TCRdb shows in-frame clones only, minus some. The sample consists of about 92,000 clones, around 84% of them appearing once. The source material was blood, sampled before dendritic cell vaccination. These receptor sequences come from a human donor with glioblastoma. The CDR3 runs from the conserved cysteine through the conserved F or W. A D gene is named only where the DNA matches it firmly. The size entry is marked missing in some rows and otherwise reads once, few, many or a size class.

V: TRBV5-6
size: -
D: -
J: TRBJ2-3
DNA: TGTGCCAGCAGCTGGGGCCGAACGGATACGCAGTATTTT
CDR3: CASSWGRTDTQYF

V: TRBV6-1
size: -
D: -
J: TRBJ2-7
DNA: TGTGCCAGCAGTGAAGTACCCGGGACCTACGAGCAGTACTTC
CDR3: CASSEVPGTYEQYF

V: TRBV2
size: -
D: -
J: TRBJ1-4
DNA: TGTGCCAGCAGTGAATCGCGGCCAGGGAGGGATGAAAAACTGTTTTTT
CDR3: CASSESRPGRDEKLFF

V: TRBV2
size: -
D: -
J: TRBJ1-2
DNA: TGTGCCAGCATGATGGAGGGCGCTGGCTACACCTTC
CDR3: CASMMEGAGYTF

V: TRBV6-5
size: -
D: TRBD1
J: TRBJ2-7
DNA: TGTGCCAGCAGCCCTGGGACAGGTCTCTACGAGCAGTACTTC
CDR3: CASSPGTGLYEQYF

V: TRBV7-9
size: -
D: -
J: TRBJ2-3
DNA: TGTGCCAGCAGCTTAGTCCCGCTAGCCCCCACAGATACGCAGTATTTT
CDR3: CASSLVPLAPTDTQYF

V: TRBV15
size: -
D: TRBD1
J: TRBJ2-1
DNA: TGTGCCACCGCTACCTACTCCGTGGGGACAGGGAACAATGAGCAGTTCTTC
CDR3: CATATYSVGTGNNEQFF

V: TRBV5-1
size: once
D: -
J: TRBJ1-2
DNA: TGCGCCAGCAGCTTCGAAGCCGGGGGATGGCAGTTAAACTATGGCTACACCTTC
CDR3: CASSFEAGGWQLNYGYTF

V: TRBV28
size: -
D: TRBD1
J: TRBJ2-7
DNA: TGTGCCAGCAGTTTTCAATACCGGGACAGGGCAGAGTACGAGCAGTACTTC
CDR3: CASSFQYRDRAEYEQYF

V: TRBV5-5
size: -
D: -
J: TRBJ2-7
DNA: TGTGCCAGCAGCCTGATGGGGCAGAGTTTCGAGCAGTACTTC
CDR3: CASSLMGQSFEQYF

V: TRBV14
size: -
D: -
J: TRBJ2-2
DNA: TGTGCCAGCAGCCAGTACAGGGACACCGGGGAGCTGTTTTTT
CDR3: CASSQYRDTGELFF

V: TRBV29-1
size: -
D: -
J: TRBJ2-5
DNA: TGCAGCGTTGGAGGCAGGGGCGGAATAGGTATCAGACAAGAGACCCAGTACTTC
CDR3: CSVGGRGGIGIRQETQYF

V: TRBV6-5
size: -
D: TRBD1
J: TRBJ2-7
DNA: TGTGCCAGCAGTCCTCGACAGGGGCCCTACGAGCAGTACTTC
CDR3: CASSPRQGPYEQYF

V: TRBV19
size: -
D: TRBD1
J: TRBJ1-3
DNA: TGTGCCTCCCTACGAGGGGCAGGGGGATACTCTGGAAACACCATATATTTT
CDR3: CASLRGAGGYSGNTIYF

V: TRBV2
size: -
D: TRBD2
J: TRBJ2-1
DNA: TGTGCCAGCAGACGTTCCCAACTAGCGTCCCTAGTGGATGAGCAGTTCTTC
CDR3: CASRRSQLASLVDEQFF

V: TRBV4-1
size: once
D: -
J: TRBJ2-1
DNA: TGCGCCAGCAGCCAAGGATGGGGGGACGACAATGAGCAGTTCTTC
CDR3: CASSQGWGDDNEQFF

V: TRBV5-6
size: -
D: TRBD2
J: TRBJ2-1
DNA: TGTGCCAGCAGCTTTGGGACTAGCGGATACAATGAGCAGTTCTTC
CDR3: CASSFGTSGYNEQFF

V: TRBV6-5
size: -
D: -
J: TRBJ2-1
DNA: TGTGCCAGCAGTTACCGCCAGGGAGGTTACAATGAGCAGTTCTTC
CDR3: CASSYRQGGYNEQFF

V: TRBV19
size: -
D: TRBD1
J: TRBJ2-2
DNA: TGTGCCAGTAGTAGGACGAGGGGGCAGATCACCGGGGAGCTGTTTTTT
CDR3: CASSRTRGQITGELFF

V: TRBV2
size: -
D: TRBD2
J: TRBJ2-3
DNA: TGTGCCAGCTGGGGACTAGTAGATACGCAGTATTTT
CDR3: CASWGLVDTQYF

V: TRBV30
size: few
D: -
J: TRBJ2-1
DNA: TGTGCCTGGAGCGGTCCTGAGCAGTTCTTC
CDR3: CAWSGPEQFF

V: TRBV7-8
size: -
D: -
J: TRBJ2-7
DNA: TGTGCCAGCAGCCCCCTGGAACTAGGGCGCTACGAGCAGTACTTC
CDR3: CASSPLELGRYEQYF

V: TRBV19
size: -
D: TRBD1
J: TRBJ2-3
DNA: TGTGCCAGTAGTTCGGGACAGGGACCCCCAAATACGCAGTATTTT
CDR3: CASSSGQGPPNTQYF

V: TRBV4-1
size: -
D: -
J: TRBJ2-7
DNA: TGCGCCAGCAGCCAAGATCGGGCCTACGAGCAGTACTTC
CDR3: CASSQDRAYEQYF

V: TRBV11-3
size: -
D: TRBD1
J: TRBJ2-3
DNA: TGTGCCAGCAGTCGAGCCGGGACAGGGGCGACAGATACGCAGTATTTT
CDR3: CASSRAGTGATDTQYF

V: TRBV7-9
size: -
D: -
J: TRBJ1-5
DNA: TGTGCCAGCAGCTTAGTCGGGGGTAGCAATCAGCCCCAGCATTTT
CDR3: CASSLVGGSNQPQHF

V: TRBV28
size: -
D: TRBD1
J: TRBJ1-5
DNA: TGTGCCAGCACCCCCTACAGGGGGCAGATTTTCAATCAGCCCCAGCATTTT
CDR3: CASTPYRGQIFNQPQHF

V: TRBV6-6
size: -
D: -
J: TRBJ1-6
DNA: TGTGCCAGCAGTTACTCGAGCAGGGATAATTCACCCCTCCACTTT
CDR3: CASSYSSRDNSPLHF

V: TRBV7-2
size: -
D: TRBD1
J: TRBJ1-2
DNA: TGTGCCAGCAGCTTAGGCAGGGGGAGTAATGGCTACACCTTC
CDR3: CASSLGRGSNGYTF

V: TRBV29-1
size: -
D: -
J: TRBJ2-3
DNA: TGCAGCGTTGAGCGGTTGACAGACACAGATACGCAGTATTTT
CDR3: CSVERLTDTDTQYF

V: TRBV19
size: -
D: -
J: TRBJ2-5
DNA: TGTGCCAGTAGCTCCCTAGATGGTGAGACCCAGTACTTC
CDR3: CASSSLDGETQYF

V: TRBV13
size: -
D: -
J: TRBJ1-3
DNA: TGTGCCAGCAGCTTATCCGGTTATGGGAGAGGAAACACCATATATTTT
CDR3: CASSLSGYGRGNTIYF

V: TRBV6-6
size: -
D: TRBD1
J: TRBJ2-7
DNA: TGTGCCAGCAGTTACTTGGGACAGGCCTCCTACGAGCAGTACTTC
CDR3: CASSYLGQASYEQYF

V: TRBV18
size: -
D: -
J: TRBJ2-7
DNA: TGTGCCAGCTCACCACCGGGTCTGGGTCGAGGCATGGCCGAGCAGTACTTC
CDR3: CASSPPGLGRGMAEQYF

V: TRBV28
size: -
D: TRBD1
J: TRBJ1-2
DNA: TGTGCCAGCAGTTTAATGGGACAGGGGGTGCGTGAAGGCTACACCTTC
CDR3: CASSLMGQGVREGYTF

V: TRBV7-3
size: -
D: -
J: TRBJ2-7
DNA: TGTGCCAGCAGCTTACCACCCTCCCGGGACAAGGACTCCGAGCAGTACTTC
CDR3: CASSLPPSRDKDSEQYF

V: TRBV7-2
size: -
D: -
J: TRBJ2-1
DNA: TGTGCCAGCAGCTTCCGGGACACTTACAATGAGCAGTTCTTC
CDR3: CASSFRDTYNEQFF

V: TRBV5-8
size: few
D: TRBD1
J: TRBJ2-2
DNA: TGTGCCAGCAGCCAAGGGACAGGCGAGAACACCGGGGAGCTGTTTTTT
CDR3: CASSQGTGENTGELFF

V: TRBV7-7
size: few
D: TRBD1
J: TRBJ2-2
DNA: TGTGCCAGCAGCCCGGGGACAGACAACACCGGGGAGCTGTTTTTT
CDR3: CASSPGTDNTGELFF

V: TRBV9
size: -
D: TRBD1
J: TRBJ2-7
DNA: TGTGCCAGCAGCGCCCATGGACAGGGTAATTACGAGCAGTACTTC
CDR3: CASSAHGQGNYEQYF

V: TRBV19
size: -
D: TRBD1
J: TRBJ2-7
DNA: TGTGCCAGTAGTGGGACAGGGAGGTACGAGCAGTACTTC
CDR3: CASSGTGRYEQYF

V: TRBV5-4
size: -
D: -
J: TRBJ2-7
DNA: TGTGCCAGCAGCGATATTACTAGCTCCGAGCAGTACTTC
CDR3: CASSDITSSEQYF

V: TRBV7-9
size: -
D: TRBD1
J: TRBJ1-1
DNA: TGTGCCAGCAGCCCCCCGACAGGGCCCACTGAAGCTTTCTTT
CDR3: CASSPPTGPTEAFF

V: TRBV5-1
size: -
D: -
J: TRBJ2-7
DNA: TGCGCCAGCAGCTTGGCCCAGGGGTTGTTCGACGAGCAGTACTTC
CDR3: CASSLAQGLFDEQYF

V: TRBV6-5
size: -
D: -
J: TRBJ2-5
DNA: TGTGCCAGCAGTCCGACATGGGCAGATCAAGAGACCCAGTACTTC
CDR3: CASSPTWADQETQYF

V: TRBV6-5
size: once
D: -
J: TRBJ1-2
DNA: TGTGCCAGCAGTTACTCCCAGGGAGGGTATGGCTACACCTTC
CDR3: CASSYSQGGYGYTF

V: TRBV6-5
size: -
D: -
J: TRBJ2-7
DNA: TGTGCCAGCAGTTACCGGGAAGTAATAGGTTACGAGCAGTACTTC
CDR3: CASSYREVIGYEQYF

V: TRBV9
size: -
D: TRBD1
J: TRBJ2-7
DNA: TGTGCCAGCAGCGTATCCCCTTCCGGGACAGGGGGATCCGAGCAGTACTTC
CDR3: CASSVSPSGTGGSEQYF

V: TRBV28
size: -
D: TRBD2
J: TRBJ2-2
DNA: TGTGCCAGCAGTTTCGCACTAGCGGGAGGGCACACCGGGGAGCTGTTTTTT
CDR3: CASSFALAGGHTGELFF

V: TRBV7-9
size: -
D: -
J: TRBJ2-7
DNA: TGTGCCAGCAGCCCCCAGGATAAATACGAGCAGTACTTC
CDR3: CASSPQDKYEQYF

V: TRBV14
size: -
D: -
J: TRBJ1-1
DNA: TGTGCCAGCAGCCAAGTTGAGTTTCAGGGTGGCACTGAAGCTTTCTTT
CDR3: CASSQVEFQGGTEAFF

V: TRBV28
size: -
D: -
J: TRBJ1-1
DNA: TGTGCCAGCAGTTCCCGAGGGCCCACTGAAGCTTTCTTT
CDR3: CASSSRGPTEAFF

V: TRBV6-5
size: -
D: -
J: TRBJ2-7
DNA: TGTGCCAGCAGTTACATGGACACGGGCTCCTACGAGCAGTACTTC
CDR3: CASSYMDTGSYEQYF

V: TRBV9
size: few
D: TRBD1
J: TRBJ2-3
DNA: TGTGCCAGCAGCCAGGGACAGGGCACAGATACGCAGTATTTT
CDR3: CASSQGQGTDTQYF

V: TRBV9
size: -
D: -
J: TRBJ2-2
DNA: TGTGCCAGCAGCGACCCACGGACCGGGGAGCTGTTTTTT
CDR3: CASSDPRTGELFF

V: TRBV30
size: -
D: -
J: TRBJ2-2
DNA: TGTGCCTGGAAGGCAGGGAACACCGGGGAGCTGTTTTTT
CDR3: CAWKAGNTGELFF

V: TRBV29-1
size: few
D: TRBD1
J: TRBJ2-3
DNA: TGCAGCGTTGGGGGACAGGGGAAAGATACGCAGTATTTT
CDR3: CSVGGQGKDTQYF